This TCR beta chain was recovered during a study of blood T cell repertoires in COVID-19. The Seattle patients, enrolled during active infection, were followed longitudinally. Germline V gives CDR1 SGHDN, CDR2 FVKESK. The CDR3 has 14 residues. Trimming took 9 bases from V and 2 from J; bases not matched to a gene: 4. Assay: immunoSEQ multiplex PCR; the TCRdb copy retains only in-frame clones and omits some. The table lists under 350,000 clones, over 75% of them singletons. Sequenced sample: peripheral blood. This TCR was recovered from a woman between 25 and 40 years old with COVID-19, enrolled during active disease. This chain joins TRBV14 and TRBJ2-6; 7 nucleotides match TRBD1. The CDR3 DNA follows: TGTGCCAGTTCAGACAGGGCTGGGGCCAACGTCCTGACTTTC. Encoded protein: CASSDRAGANVLTF.